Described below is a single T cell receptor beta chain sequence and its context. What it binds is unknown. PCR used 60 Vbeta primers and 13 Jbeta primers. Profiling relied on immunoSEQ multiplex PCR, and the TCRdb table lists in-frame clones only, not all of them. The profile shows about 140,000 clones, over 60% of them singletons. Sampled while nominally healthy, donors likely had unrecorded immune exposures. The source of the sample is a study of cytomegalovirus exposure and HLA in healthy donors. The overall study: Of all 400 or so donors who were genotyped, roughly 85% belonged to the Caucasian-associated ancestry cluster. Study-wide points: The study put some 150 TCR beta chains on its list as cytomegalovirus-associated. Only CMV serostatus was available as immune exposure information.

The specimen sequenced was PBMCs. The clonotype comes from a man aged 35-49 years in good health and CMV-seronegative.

This chain's CDR3 is CASSYSRGSGGEQYF. CDR3 DNA sequence: TGTGCCAGCAGTTACTCCCGGGGGTCGGGGGGCGAGCAGTACTTC. This chain connects TRBV6-5 to TRBJ2-7; 7 bases map to TRBD2. V dropped 0 bases and J dropped 6; count of bases not matched to a gene: 8. This CDR3 has 15 residues. Germline V gene sequence: CDR1 MNHEY, CDR2 SVGAGI.